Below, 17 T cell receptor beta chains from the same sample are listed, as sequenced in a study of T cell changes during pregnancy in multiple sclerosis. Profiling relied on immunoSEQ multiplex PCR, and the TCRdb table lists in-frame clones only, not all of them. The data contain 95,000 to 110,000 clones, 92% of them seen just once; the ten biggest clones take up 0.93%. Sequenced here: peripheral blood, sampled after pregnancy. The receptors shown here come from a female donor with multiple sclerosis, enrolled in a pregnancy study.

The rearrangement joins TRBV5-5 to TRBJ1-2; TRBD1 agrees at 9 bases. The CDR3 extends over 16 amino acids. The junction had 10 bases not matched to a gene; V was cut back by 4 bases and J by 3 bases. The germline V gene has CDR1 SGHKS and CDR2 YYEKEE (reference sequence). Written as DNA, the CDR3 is TGTGCCAGCAGCAGGCGCACAGGGGGCGAGTACTATGGCTACACCTTC. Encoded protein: CASSRRTGGEYYGYTF.

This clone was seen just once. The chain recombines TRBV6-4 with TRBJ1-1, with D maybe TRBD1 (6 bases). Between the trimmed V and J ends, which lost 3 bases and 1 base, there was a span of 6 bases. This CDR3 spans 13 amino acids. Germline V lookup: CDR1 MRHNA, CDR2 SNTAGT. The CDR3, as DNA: TGTGCCAGCAGTGAGGGGGCGAACACTGAAGCTTTCTTT. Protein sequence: CASSEGANTEAFF.

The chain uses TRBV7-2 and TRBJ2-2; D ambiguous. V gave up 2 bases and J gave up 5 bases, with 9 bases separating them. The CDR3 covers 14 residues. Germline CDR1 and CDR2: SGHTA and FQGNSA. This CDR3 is CASSLPRRTGELFF. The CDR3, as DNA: TGTGCCAGCAGCTTACCCCGCAGGACCGGGGAGCTGTTTTTT.

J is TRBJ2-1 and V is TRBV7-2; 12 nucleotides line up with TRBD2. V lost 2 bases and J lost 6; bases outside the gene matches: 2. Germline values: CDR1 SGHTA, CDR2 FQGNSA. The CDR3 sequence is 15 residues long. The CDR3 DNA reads TGTGCCAGCAGCTTACTAGCGGGGGGGCCCAATGAGCAGTTCTTC. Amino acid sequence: CASSLLAGGPNEQFF.

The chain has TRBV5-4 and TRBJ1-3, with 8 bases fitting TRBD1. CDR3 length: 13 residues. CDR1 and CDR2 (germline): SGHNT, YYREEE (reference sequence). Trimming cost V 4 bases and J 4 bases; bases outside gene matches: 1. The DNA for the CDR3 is TGTGCCAGCAGCCGGGACAGGGGAAACACCATATATTTT. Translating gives CASSRDRGNTIYF.

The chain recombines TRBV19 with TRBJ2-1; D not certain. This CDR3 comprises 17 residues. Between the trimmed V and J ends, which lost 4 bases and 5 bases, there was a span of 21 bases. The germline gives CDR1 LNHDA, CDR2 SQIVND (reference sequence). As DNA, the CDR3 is TGTGCCAGTAGTACCCTGGTGTCCCGACAATTTCACAATGAGCAGTTCTTC. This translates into CASSTLVSRQFHNEQFF.

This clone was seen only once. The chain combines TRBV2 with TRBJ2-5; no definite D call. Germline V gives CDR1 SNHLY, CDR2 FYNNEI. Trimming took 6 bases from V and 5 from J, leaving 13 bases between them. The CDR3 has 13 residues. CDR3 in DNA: TGTGCCAGCAGCCGACTGCCCGCGGAGACCCAGTACTTC. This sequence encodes CASSRLPAETQYF.

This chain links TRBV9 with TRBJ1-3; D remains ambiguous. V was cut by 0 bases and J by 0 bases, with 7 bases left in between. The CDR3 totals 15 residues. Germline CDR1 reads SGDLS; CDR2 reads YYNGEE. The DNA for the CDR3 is TGTGCCAGCAGCGTAGGGCGGCTCTCTGGAAACACCATATATTTT. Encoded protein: CASSVGRLSGNTIYF.

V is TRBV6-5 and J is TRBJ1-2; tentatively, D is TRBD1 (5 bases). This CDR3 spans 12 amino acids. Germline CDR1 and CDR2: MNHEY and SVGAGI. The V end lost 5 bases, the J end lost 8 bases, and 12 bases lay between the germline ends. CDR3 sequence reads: CASSISGGGYTF. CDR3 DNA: TGTGCCAGCAGTATCTCCGGGGGAGGCTACACCTTC.

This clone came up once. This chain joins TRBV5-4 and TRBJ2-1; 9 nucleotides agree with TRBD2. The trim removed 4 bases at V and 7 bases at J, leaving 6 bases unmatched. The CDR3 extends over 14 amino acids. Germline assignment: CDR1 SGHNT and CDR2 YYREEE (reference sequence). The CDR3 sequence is CASSLGLAGNEQFF. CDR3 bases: TGTGCCAGCAGCCTGGGACTAGCTGGGAATGAGCAGTTCTTC.

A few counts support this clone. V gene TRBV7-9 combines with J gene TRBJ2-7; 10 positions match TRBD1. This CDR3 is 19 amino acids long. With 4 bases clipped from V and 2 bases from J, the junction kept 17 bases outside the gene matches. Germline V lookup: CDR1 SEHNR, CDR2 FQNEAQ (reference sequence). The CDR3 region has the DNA TGTGCCAGCAGCTCCCCCGTGGTGAGGGACAGGGGCCAAACCTACGAGCAGTACTTC. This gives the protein CASSSPVVRDRGQTYEQYF. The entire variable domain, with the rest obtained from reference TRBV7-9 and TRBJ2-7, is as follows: DTGVSQNPRHKITKRGQNVTFRCDPISEHNRLYWYRQTLGQGPEFLTYFQNEAQLEKSRLLSDRFSAERPKGSFSTLEIQRTEQGDSAMYLCASSSPVVRDRGQTYEQYFGPGTRLTVT.

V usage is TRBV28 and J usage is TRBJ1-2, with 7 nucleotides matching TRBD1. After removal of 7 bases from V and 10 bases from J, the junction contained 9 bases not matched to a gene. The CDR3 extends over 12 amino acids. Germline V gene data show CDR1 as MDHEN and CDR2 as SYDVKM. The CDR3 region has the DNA TGTGCCAGCACCCTATTGACAGGGTCCTACACCTTC. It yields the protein CASTLLTGSYTF.

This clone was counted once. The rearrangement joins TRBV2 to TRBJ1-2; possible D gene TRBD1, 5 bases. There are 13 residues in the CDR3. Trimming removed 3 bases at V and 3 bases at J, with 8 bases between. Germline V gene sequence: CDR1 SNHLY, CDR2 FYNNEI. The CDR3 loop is CASSDGADYGYTF. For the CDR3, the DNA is TGTGCCAGCAGTGATGGGGCAGACTATGGCTACACCTTC.

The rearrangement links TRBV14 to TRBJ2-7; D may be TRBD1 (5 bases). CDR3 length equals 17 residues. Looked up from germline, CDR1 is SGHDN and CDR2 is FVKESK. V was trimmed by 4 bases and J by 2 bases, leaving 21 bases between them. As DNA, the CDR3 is TGTGCCAGCAGCCGGCAACTCTCTACCCGGACAACCTACGAGCAGTACTTC. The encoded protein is CASSRQLSTRTTYEQYF.

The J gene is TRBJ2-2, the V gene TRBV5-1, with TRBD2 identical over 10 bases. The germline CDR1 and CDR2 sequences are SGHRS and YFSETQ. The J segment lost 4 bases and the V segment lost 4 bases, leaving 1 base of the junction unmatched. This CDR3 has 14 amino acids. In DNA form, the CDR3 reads TGCGCCAGCAGCGGGACTAGCGCCACCGGGGAGCTGTTTTTT. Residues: CASSGTSATGELFF. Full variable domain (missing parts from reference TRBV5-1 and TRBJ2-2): KAGVTQTPRYLIKTRGQQVTLSCSPISGHRSVSWYQQTPGQGLQFLFEYFSETQRNKGNFPGRFSGRQFSNSRSEMNVSTLELGDSALYLCASSGTSATGELFFGEGSRLTVL.

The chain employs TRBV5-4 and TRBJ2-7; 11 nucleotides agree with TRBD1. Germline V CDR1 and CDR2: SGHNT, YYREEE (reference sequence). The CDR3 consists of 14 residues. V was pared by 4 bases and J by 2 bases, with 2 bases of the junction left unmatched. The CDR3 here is CASSPGQGAYEQYF. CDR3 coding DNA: TGTGCCAGCAGCCCGGGACAGGGGGCCTACGAGCAGTACTTC.

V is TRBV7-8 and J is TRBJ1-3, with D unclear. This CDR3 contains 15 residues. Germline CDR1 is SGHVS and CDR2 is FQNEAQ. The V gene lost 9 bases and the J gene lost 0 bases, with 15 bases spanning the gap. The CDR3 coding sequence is TGTGCCAGTGGCGAGGGTACTAACTCTGGAAACACCATATATTTT. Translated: CASGEGTNSGNTIYF.